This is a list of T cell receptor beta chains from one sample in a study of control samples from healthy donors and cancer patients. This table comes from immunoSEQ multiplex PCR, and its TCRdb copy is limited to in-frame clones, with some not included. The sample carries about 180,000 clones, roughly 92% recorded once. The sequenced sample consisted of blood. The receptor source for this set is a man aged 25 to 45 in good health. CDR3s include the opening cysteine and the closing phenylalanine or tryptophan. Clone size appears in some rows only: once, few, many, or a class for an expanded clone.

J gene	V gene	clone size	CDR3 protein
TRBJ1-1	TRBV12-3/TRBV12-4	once	CASSLGASEAFF
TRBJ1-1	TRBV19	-	CASSIGSTEAFF
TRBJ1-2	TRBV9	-	CASSVGGWGAYGYTF
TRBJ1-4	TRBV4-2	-	CASSQGIGSEKLFF
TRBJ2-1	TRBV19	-	CASSPRVNSYNEQFF
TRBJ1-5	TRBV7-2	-	CASSVHSGGRNQPQHF
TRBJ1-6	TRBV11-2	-	CASSLWGGGTPLHF
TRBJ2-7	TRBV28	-	CASSLKGQGAYEQYF
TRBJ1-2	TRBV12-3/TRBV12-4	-	CASSVRHYGYTF
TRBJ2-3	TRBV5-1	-	CASSLEGGTDTQYF
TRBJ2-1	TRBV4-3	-	CASSQESRIPYNEQFF
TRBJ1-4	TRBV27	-	CASSFLGYNEKLFF
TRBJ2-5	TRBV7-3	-	CASSRGKEETQYF
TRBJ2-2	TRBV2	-	CASSERRGGPTGELFF
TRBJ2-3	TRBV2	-	CASRPTLAGGPADTQYF
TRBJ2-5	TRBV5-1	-	CASSVGLAGGPQETQYF
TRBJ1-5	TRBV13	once	CASSLSPNQPQHF